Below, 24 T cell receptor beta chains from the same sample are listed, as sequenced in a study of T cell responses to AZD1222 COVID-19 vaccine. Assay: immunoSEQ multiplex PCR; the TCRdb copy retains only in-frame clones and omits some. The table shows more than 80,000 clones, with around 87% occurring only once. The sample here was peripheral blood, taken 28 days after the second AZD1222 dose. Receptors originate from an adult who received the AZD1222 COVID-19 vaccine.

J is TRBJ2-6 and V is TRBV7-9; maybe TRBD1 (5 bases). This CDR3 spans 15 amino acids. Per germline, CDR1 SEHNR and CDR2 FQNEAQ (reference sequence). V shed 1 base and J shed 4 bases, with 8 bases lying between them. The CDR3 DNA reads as TGTGCCAGCAGCTTAGGGGGCGCAGGGGCCAACGTCCTGACTTTC. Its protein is CASSLGGAGANVLTF. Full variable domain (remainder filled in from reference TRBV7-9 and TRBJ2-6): DTGVSQNPRHKITKRGQNVTFRCDPISEHNRLYWYRQTLGQGPEFLTYFQNEAQLEKSRLLSDRFSAERPKGSFSTLEIQRTEQGDSAMYLCASSLGGAGANVLTFGAGSRLTVL.

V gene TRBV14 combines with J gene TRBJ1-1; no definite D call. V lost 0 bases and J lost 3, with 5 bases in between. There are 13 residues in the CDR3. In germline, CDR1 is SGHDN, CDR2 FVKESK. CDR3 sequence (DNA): TGTGCCAGCAGCCAAGATTTATACACTGAAGCTTTCTTT. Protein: CASSQDLYTEAFF.

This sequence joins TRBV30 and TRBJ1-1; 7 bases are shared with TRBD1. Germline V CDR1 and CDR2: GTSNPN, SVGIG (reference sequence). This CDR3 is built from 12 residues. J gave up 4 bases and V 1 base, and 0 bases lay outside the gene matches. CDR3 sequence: CAWSAGGTEAFF. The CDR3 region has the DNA TGTGCCTGGAGTGCAGGGGGCACTGAAGCTTTCTTT.

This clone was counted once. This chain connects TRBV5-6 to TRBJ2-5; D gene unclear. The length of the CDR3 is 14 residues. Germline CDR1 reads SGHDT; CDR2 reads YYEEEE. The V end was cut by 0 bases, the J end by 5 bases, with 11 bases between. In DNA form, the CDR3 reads TGTGCCAGCAGCTTGGGGCCAAACGAGGAGACCCAGTACTTC. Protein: CASSLGPNEETQYF.

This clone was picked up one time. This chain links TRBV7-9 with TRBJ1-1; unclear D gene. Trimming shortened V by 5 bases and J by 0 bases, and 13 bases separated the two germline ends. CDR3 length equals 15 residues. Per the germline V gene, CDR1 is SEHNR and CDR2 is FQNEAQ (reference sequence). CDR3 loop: CASSLDGSMNTEAFF. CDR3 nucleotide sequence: TGTGCCAGCAGCCTCGACGGATCCATGAACACTGAAGCTTTCTTT.

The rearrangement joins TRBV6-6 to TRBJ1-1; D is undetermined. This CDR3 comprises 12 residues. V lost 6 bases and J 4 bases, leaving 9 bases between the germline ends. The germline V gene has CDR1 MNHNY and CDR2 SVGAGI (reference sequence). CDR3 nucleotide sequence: TGTGCCAGCAGCAACTCGGGCACTGAAGCTTTCTTT. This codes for CASSNSGTEAFF.

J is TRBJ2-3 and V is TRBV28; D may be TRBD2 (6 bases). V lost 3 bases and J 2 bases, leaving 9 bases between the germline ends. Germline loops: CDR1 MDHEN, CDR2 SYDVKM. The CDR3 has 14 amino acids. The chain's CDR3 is CASSFRLDTDTQYF. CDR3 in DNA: TGTGCCAGCAGTTTCCGACTAGACACAGATACGCAGTATTTT.

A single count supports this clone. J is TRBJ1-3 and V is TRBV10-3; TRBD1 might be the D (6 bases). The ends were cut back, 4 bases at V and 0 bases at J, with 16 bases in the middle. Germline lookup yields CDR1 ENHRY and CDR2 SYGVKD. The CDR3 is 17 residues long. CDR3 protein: CAISVDRTYLSGNTIYF. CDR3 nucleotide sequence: TGTGCCATCAGTGTTGACAGGACCTACCTCTCTGGAAACACCATATATTTT.

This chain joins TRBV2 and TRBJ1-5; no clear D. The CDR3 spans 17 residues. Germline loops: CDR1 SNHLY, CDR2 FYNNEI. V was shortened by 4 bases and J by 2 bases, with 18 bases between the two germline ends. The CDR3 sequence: CASSGHGPLRGNQPQHF. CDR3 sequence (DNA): TGTGCCAGCAGTGGCCACGGACCCTTACGCGGCAATCAGCCCCAGCATTTT.

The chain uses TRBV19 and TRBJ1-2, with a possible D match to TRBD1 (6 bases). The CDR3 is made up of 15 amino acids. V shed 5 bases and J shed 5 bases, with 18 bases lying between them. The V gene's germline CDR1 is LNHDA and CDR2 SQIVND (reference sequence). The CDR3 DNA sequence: TGTGCCAGTAGTGTCGATCGGGGACATCAATATGGCTACACCTTC. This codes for CASSVDRGHQYGYTF.

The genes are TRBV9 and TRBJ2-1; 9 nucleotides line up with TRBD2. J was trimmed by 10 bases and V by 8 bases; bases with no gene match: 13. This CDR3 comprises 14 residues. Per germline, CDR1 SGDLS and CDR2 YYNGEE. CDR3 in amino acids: CASQAGGPELEQFF. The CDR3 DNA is TGTGCCAGTCAGGCGGGAGGGCCGGAATTGGAGCAGTTCTTC.

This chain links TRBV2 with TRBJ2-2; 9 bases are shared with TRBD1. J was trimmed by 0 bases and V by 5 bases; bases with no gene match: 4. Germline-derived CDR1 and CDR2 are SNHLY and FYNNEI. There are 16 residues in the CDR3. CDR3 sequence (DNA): TGTGCCAGCAGTTACACAGGGGGCGCGAACACCGGGGAGCTGTTTTTT. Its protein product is CASSYTGGANTGELFF.

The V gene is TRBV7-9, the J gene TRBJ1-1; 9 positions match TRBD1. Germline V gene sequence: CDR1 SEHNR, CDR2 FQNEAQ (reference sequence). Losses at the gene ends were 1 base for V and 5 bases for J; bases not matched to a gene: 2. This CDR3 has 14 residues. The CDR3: CASSLVQGATEAFF. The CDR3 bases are TGTGCCAGCAGCTTAGTACAGGGGGCGACTGAAGCTTTCTTT.

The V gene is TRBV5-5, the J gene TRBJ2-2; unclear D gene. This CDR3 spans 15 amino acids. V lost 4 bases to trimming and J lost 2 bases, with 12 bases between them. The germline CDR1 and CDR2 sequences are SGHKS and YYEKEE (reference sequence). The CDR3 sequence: CASSPSRLNTGELFF. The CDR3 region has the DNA TGTGCCAGCAGCCCAAGCAGGCTTAACACCGGGGAGCTGTTTTTT.

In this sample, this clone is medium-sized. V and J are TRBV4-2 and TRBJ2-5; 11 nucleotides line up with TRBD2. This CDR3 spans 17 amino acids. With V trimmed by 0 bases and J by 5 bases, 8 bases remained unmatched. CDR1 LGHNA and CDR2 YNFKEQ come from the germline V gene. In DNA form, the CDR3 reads TGTGCCAGCAGCCAAGATGGGAGTAGCGGGGGGGCGGAGACCCAGTACTTC. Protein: CASSQDGSSGGAETQYF.

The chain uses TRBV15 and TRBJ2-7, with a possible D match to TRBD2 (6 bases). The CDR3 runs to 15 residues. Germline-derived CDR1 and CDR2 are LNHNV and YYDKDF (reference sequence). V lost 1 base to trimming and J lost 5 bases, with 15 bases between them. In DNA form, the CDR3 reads TGTGCCACCAGCAGAGCCGCCGACGGGGGTAACGAGCAGTACTTC. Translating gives CATSRAADGGNEQYF.

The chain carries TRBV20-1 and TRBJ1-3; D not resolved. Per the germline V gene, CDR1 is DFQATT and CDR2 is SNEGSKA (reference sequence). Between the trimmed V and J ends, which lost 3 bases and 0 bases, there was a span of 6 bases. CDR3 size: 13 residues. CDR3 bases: TGCAGTGCTAGTGACGCCTCTGGAAACACCATATATTTT. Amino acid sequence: CSASDASGNTIYF.

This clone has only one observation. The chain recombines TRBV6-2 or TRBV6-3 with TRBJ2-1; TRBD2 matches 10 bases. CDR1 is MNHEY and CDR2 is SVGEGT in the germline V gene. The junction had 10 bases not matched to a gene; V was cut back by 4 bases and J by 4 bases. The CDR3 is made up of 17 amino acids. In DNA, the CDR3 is TGTGCCAGCAGTTTATACCCCAGCGGGAGGGCTTACAATGAGCAGTTCTTC. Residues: CASSLYPSGRAYNEQFF.

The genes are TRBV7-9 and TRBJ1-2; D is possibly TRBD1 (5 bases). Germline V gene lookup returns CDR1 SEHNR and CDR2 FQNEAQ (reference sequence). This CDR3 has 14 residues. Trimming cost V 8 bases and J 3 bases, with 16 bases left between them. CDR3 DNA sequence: TGTGCCAGCGAACATAACAGGATGGACTATGGCTACACCTTC. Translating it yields CASEHNRMDYGYTF.

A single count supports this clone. The CDR3 DNA reads as TGTGCCTGGAGTGTATCAAGGGGGCCATATAGCAATCAGCCCCAGCATTTT. Amino acids: CAWSVSRGPYSNQPQHF. This chain links TRBV30 with TRBJ1-5; 7 nucleotides match TRBD1. The CDR3 totals 17 residues. The ends lost 0 bases at V and 0 bases at J; junction bases unmatched: 8. Germline loops: CDR1 GTSNPN, CDR2 SVGIG (reference sequence).

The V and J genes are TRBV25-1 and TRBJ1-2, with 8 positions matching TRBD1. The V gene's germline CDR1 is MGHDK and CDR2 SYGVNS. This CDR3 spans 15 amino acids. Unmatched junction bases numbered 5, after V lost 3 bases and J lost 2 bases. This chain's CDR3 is CASSDVQGANYGYTF. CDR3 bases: TGTGCCAGCAGTGACGTCCAGGGGGCGAACTATGGCTACACCTTC.

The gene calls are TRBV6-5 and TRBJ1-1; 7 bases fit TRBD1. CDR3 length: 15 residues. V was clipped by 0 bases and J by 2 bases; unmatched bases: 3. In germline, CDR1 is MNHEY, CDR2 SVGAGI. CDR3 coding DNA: TGTGCCAGCAGTTACTCCGGGACAGTCAACACTGAAGCTTTCTTT. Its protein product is CASSYSGTVNTEAFF.

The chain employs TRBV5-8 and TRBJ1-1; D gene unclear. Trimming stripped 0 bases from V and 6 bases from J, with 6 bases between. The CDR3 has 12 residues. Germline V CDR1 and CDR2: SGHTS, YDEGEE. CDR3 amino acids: CASSLVWAEAFF. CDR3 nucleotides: TGTGCCAGCAGCTTGGTTTGGGCTGAAGCTTTCTTT.

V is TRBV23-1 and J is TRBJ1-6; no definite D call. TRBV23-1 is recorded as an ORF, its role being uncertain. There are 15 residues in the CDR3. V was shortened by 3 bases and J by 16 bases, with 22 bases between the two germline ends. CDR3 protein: CASSQPFGRRVPLHF. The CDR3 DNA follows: TGCGCCAGCAGTCAGCCATTTGGACGGCGGGTACCTCTCCACTTT.